This T cell receptor beta chain comes out of a study of Graves' ophthalmopathy and Graves' hyperthyroidism. The wider study: Peripheral blood was obtained at first diagnosis, ahead of any treatment. Study findings and constraints: Sensitivity reached approximately 71% and specificity about 78% when the model predicted ophthalmopathy progression. Detection in blood was also observed for most expanded thyroid clonotypes above 0.001 frequency.

V lost 3 bases, J lost 8 bases, and 13 bases lay in between. Per the germline V gene, CDR1 is SGHTA and CDR2 is FQGNSA. The CDR3 extends over 13 amino acids. Investigators amplified TCR beta CDR3 regions from RNA transcripts. A first-round RT-PCR used HTBI primers, followed by a second-round multiplex PCR. TCRdb called the multiplex PCR reads again in MiXCR, with one record for every CDR3 protein. The sample comprises 680,000 or so distinct CDR3 sequences, approximately 22% of which are singletons, and approximately 7.7% rests with the top ten. Note on this clonotype: Its antigen remains unknown.

The source is a woman between 18 and 29 years old with stable Graves' hyperthyroidism. Some clones in this sample may be carry-over from other donors' samples. The chain is built from TRBV7-2 and TRBJ1-2, with TRBD1 as a possible D gene (5 bases). Sequencing used peripheral blood. The chain's CDR3 is CASSLGRVSGYTF. As DNA, the CDR3 is TGTGCCAGCAGCTTGGGCAGGGTGTCCGGCTACACCTTC.